The 6 T cell receptor beta chains in this list originate from one sample, sequenced in a study of T cells in Graves' hyperthyroidism and ophthalmopathy. What was amplified from RNA transcripts were TCR beta CDR3 regions. A set of HTBI primers served as the primers for a first-round RT-PCR of the TCR CDR3. TCRdb reanalysed the multiplex PCR reads using MiXCR and keeps one entry per CDR3 protein. Here the sample spans about 200,000 distinct CDR3 sequences, around 20% being singletons. The sample consisted of blood. All receptors come from a middle-aged man with Graves' hyperthyroidism.

This clonotype has just a few counts. The rearrangement uses TRBV6-2 or TRBV6-3 and TRBJ2-7; 8 nucleotides line up with TRBD1. This CDR3 spans 13 amino acids. With V trimmed by 1 base and J by 6 bases, 2 bases remained unmatched. Germline V CDR1 and CDR2: MNHEY, SVGEGT. CDR3 residues: CASSYLQGGEQYF. The CDR3 region has the DNA TGTGCCAGCAGTTACTTACAGGGGGGCGAGCAGTACTTC.

This clonotype was seen repeatedly, ten times or more. The chain is built from TRBV12-3 or TRBV12-4 and TRBJ1-5; D gene ambiguous. This CDR3 comprises 14 residues. The V end lost 2 bases, the J end lost 0 bases, and 5 bases lay between the germline ends. The CDR3 DNA reads TGTGCCAGCAGTTTACTGGATAGCAATCAGCCCCAGCATTTT. This sequence encodes CASSLLDSNQPQHF.

Many counts were recorded for this clonotype. Here the CDR3 reads CATSDFTGVQYF. In DNA, the CDR3 is TGTGCCACCAGTGATTTCACAGGGGTACAGTACTTC. The chain combines TRBV24-1 with TRBJ2-4; 7 bases map to TRBD1. The CDR3 loop spans 12 amino acids. V dropped 1 base and J dropped 13; count of bases not matched to a gene: 3. Germline values: CDR1 KGHDR, CDR2 SFDVKD.

Notes on this clonotype: This sequence may be a read error, since a much larger clone differs from it by one base. This chain links TRBV20-1 with TRBJ1-5; a weak D match, TRBD1 (5 bases). There are 16 residues in the CDR3. CDR1 and CDR2 from the germline V gene are DFQATT and SNEGSKA (reference sequence). This chain's CDR3 is CSAGDGGAAGDQPQHF. DNA for the CDR3: TGCAGTGCTGGAGATGGTGGGGCAGCGGGAGATCAGCCCCAGCATTTT.

As DNA, the CDR3 is TGTGCCAGCAGTTACCCGTCAGGGGGTGAGCAGTTCTTC. It translates to CASSYPSGGEQFF. The V call is TRBV6-5, the J call TRBJ2-1, with 7 bases identical to TRBD1. The CDR3 covers 13 residues. V shed 2 bases and J 9 bases; nucleotides not matched to a gene: 4. Germline V CDR1 and CDR2: MNHEY, SVGAGI.

This chain joins TRBV20-1 and TRBJ2-1; 9 nucleotides line up with TRBD1. The V gene end was trimmed by 0 bases and the J gene end by 7 bases; junction bases not matched to a gene: 7. The length of the CDR3 is 15 residues. Germline CDR1 DFQATT, CDR2 SNEGSKA (reference sequence). The CDR3 coding sequence is TGCAGTGCTAGAGATCTTGGGGACAGGGAAAATGAGCAGTTCTTC. This gives the protein CSARDLGDRENEQFF.